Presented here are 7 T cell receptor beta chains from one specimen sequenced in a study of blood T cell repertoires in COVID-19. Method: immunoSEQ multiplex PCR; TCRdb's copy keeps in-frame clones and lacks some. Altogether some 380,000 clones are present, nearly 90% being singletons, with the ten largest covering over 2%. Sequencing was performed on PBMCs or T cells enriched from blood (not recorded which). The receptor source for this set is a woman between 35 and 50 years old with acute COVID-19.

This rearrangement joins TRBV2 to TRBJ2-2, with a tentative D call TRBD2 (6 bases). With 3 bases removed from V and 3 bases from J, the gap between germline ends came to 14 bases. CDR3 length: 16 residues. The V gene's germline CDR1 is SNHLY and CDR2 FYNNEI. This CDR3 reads CASSDLLRGDTGELFF. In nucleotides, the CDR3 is TGTGCCAGCAGTGATCTGTTGCGGGGAGACACCGGGGAGCTGTTTTTT.

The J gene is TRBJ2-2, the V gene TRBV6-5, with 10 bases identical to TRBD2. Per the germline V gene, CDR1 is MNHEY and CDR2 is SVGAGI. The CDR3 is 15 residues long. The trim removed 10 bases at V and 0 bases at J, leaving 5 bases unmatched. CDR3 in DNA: TGTGCCACCACGGGACTAGCGTCGAACACCGGGGAGCTGTTTTTT. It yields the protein CATTGLASNTGELFF.

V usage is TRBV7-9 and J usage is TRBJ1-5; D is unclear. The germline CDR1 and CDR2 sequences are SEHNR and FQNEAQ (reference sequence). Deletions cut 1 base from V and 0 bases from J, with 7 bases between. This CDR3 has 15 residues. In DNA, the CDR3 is TGTGCCAGCAGCTTAGGGCCAGATAGCAATCAGCCCCAGCATTTT. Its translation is CASSLGPDSNQPQHF.

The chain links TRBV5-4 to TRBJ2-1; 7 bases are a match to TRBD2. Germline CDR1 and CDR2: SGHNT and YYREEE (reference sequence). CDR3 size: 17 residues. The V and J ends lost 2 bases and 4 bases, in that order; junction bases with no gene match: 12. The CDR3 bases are TGTGCCAGCAGCTTAAGCGGGGAAGGGTCGGTTTACAATGAGCAGTTCTTC. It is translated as CASSLSGEGSVYNEQFF.

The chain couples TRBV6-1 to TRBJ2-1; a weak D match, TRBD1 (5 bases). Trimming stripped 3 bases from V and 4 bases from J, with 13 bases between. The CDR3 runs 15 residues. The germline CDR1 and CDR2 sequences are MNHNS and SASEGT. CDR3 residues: CASSDMGPVYNEQFF. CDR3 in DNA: TGTGCCAGCAGTGACATGGGGCCAGTATACAATGAGCAGTTCTTC.

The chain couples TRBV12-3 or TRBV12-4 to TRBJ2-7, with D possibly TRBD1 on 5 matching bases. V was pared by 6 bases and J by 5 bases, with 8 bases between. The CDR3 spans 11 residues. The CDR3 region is CASSIGDEQYF. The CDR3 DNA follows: TGTGCCAGCAGCATAGGGGACGAGCAGTACTTC.

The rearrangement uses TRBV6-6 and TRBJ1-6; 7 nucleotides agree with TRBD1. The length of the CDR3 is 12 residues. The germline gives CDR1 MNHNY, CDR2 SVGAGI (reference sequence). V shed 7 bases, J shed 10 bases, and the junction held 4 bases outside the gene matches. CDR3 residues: CASNHRGSPLHF. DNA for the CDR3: TGTGCCAGCAATCACAGGGGATCACCCCTCCACTTT.